This TCR beta chain stems from a study of CD8+ T cells in alopecia areata. Study in general: Spontaneously alopecic C3H/HeJ graft donors, about 6-12 months old, gave skin to roughly 6-10-week-old female C3H/HeJ mice.

Per germline, CDR1 NSQYPW and CDR2 LRSPGD (reference sequence). There are 15 residues in the CDR3. Trimming removed 3 bases from V and 3 bases from J, with 11 bases in between. Cells that came from pooled cutaneous lymph nodes were sorted using CD4, CD8alpha, NKG2D, NKG2ACE and other markers. Extraction of RNA preceded its reverse transcription into cDNA, which served as the sequencing template. Data came from immunoSEQ multiplex PCR; TCRdb stores just in-frame clones and leaves some out. This sample carries about 270,000 clones, none of them present only once. This clone was observed a few times. Gene names follow the mouse nomenclature. The read ends 4 residues shy of where the CDR3 ends; the end is completed using the germline J gene. The identical CDR3 is also encoded by other nucleotide sequences in the sample.

This TCR came from a C3H/HeJ mouse with alopecia areata. Strain haplotype at MHC: H2-k. V is TRBV1 and J is TRBJ2-2, with D perhaps matching TRBD1 (6 bases). Sequenced material: CD4+ T cells sorted from a lymph node. The covered CDR3 bases are TGCACCTGCAGTGCGCAGGGGAGGGACACCGGG. As protein: CTCSAQGRDTG. The full CDR3 protein reads CTCSAQGRDTGQLYF.